This TCR beta chain was captured by sequencing in a study of control samples from healthy donors and cancer patients. Profiled with immunoSEQ multiplex PCR; TCRdb holds only in-frame clones, not every one. The profile shows about 160,000 clones, approximately 90% of them singletons. The CDR3 has 14 residues. CDR1 is MNHEY and CDR2 is SVGAGI in the germline V gene. V was clipped by 7 bases and J by 0 bases, with 9 bases between them. The sequenced sample consisted of blood. This sequence was found in a man younger than 40 in good health. The chain couples TRBV6-5 to TRBJ1-4, with D possibly TRBD1 on 5 matching bases. Written as DNA, the CDR3 is TGTGCCAGCAAAACAGGAGCAACTAATGAAAAACTGTTTTTT. It encodes CASKTGATNEKLFF.